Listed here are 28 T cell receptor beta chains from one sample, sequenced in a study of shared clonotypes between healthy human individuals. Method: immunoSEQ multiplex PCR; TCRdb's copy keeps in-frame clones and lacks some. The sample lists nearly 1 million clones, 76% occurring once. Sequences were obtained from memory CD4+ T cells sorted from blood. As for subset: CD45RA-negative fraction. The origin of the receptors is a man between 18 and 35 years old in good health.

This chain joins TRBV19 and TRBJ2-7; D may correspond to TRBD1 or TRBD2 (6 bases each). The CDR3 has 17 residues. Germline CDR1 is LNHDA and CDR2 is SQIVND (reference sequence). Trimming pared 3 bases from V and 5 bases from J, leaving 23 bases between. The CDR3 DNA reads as TGTGCCAGTAGTATTTCCTTTGGAGGGGGTGTCAGCCACGAGCAGTACTTC. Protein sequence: CASSISFGGGVSHEQYF.

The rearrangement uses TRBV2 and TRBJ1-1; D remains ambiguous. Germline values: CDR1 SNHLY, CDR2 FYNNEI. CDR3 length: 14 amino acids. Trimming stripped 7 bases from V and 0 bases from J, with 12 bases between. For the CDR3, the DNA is TGTGCCAGCACCCGGGGTCGGATGAACACTGAAGCTTTCTTT. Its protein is CASTRGRMNTEAFF.

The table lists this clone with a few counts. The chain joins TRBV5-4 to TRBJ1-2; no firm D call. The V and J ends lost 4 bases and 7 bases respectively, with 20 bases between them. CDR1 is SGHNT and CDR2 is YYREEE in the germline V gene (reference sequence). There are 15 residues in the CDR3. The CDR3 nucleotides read TGTGCCAGCAGCGTGCCGGGCCGGCAAAGGGTTGGCTACACCTTC. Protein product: CASSVPGRQRVGYTF.

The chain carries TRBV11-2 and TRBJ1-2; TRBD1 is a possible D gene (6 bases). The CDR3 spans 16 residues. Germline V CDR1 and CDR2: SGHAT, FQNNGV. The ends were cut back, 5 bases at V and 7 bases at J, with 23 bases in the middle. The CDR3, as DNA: TGTGCCAGCAGCCCTTATCTTTGGGGGCGGGTAGGTGGCTACACCTTC. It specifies CASSPYLWGRVGGYTF. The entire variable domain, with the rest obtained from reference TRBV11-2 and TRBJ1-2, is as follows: EAGVAQSPRYKIIEKRQSVAFWCNPISGHATLYWYQQILGQGPKLLIQFQNNGVVDDSQLPKDRFSAERLKGVDSTLKIQPAKLEDSAVYLCASSPYLWGRVGGYTFGSGTRLTVV.

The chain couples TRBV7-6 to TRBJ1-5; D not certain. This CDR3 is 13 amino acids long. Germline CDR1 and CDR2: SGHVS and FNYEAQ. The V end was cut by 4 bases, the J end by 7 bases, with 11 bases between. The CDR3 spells CASSSRPYQPQHF. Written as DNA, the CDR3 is TGTGCCAGCAGCTCCAGACCTTACCAGCCCCAGCATTTT.

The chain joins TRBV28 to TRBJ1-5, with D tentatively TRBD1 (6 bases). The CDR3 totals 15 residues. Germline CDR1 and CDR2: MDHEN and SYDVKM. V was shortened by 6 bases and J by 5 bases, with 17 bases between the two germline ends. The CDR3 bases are TGTGCCAGCAGCTACAAATTACAGGGATATCAGCCCCAGCATTTT. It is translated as CASSYKLQGYQPQHF.

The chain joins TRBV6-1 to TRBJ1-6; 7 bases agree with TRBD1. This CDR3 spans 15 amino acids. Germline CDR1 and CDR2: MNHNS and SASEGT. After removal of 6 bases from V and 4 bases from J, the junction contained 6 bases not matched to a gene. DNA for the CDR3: TGTGCCAGCAGGCCGGGACAGCTATATAATTCACCCCTCCACTTT. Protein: CASRPGQLYNSPLHF.

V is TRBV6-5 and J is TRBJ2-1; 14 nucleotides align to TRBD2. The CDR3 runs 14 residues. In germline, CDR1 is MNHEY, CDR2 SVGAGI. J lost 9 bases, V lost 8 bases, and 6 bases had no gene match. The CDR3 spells CASSGLAGEGEQFF. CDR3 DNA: TGTGCCAGCTCGGGACTAGCGGGAGAGGGTGAGCAGTTCTTC.

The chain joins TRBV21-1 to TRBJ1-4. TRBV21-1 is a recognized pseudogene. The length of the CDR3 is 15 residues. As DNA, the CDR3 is TGTGCCAGCAGCAAAGGGCCAGGGGAGGGTGAAAAACTGTTTTTT. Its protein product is CASSKGPGEGEKLFF.

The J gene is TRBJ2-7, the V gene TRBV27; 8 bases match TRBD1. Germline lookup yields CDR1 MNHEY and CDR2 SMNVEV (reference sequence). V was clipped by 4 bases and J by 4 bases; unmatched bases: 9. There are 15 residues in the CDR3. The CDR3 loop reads CASSSHRGLLYEQYF. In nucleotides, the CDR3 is TGTGCCAGCAGTTCGCACAGGGGGTTGCTGTACGAGCAGTACTTC.

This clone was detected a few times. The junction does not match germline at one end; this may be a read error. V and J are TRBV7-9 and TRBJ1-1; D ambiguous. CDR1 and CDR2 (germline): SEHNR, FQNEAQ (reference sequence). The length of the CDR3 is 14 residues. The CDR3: CTLSLAGTSTEAFF. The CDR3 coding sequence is TGCACGTTGAGCCTTGCGGGAACGAGTACTGAAGCTTTCTTT.

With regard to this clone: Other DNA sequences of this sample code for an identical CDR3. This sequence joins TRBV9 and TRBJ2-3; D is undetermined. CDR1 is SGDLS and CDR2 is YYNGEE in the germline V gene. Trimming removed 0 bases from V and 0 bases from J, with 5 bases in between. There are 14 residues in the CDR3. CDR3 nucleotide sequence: TGTGCCAGCAGCGTAGCTTACAGCACAGATACGCAGTATTTT. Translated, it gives CASSVAYSTDTQYF.

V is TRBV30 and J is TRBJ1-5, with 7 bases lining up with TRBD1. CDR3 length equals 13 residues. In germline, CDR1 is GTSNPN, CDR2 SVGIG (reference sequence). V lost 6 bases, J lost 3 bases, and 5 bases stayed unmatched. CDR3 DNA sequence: TGTGCCTGCCAAGGACAGGCCAATCAGCCCCAGCATTTT. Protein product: CACQGQANQPQHF.

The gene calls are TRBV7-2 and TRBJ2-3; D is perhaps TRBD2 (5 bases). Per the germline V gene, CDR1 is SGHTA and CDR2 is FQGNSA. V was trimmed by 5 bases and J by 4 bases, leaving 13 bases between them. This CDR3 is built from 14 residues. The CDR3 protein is CASSLDLAPDTQYF. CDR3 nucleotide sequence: TGTGCCAGCAGCCTCGACCTAGCTCCAGATACGCAGTATTTT.

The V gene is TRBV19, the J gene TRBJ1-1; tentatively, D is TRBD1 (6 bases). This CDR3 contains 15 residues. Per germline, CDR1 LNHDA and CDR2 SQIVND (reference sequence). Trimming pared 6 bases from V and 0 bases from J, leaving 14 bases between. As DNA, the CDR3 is TGTGCCAGTAGCGCGAAGGACAGATTGAACACTGAAGCTTTCTTT. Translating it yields CASSAKDRLNTEAFF.

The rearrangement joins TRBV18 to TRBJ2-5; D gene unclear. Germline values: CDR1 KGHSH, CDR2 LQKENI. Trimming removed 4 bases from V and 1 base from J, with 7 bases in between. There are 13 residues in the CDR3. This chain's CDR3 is CASSLQIQETQYF. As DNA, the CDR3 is TGTGCCAGCTCACTACAGATCCAAGAGACCCAGTACTTC.

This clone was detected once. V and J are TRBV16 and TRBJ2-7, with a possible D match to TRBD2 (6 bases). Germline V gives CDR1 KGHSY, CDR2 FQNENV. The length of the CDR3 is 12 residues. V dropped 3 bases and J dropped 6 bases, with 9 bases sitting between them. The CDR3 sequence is CASSQMGGEQYF. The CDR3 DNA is TGTGCCAGCAGCCAGATGGGAGGCGAGCAGTACTTC. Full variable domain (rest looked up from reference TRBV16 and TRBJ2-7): GEEVAQTPKHLVRGEGQKAKLYCAPIKGHSYVFWYQQVLKNEFKFLISFQNENVFDETGMPKERFSAKCLPNSPCSLEIQATKLEDSAVYFCASSQMGGEQYFGPGTRLTVT.

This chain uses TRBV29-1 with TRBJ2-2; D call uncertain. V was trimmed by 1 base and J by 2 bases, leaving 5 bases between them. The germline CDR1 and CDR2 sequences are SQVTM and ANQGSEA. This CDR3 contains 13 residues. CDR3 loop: CSVEGINTGELFF. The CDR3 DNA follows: TGCAGCGTTGAAGGGATCAACACCGGGGAGCTGTTTTTT.

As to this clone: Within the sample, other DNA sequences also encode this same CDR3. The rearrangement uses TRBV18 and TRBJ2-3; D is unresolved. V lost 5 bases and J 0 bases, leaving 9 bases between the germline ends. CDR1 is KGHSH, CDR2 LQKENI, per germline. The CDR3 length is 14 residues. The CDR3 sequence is CASSGLASTDTQYF. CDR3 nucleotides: TGTGCCAGCTCAGGGCTCGCTAGCACAGATACGCAGTATTTT.

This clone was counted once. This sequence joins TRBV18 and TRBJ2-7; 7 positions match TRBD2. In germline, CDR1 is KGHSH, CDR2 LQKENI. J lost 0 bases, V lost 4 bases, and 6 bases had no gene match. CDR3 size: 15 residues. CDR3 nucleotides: TGTGCCAGCTCACAGAGGGAGCGGGGCTCCTACGAGCAGTACTTC. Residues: CASSQRERGSYEQYF.

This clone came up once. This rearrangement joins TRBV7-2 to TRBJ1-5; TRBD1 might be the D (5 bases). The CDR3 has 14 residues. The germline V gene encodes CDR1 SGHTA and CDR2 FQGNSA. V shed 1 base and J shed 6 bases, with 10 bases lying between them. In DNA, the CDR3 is TGTGCCAGCAGCTTAGATGGGGCCCGTCAGCCCCAGCATTTT. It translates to CASSLDGARQPQHF.

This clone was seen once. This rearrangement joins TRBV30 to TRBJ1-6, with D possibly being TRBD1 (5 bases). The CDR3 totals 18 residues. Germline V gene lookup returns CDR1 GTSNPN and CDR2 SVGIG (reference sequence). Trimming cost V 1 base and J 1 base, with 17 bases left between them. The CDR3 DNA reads TGTGCCTGGAGTGGGGGGTTGGGGTTTAAATCCTATAATTCACCCCTCCACTTT. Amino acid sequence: CAWSGGLGFKSYNSPLHF.

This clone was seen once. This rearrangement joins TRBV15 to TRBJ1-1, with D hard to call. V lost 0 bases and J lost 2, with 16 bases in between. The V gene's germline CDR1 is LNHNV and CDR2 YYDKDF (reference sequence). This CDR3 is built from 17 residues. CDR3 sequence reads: CATSRDSALTVNTEAFF. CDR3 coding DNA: TGTGCCACCAGCAGAGATAGTGCATTGACGGTCAACACTGAAGCTTTCTTT.

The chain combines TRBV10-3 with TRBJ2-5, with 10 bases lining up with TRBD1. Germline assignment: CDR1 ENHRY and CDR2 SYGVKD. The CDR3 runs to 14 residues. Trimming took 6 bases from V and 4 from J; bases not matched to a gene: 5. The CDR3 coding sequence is TGTGCCATCAGGGGGACAGGGGAGAGAGAGACCCAGTACTTC. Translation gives CAIRGTGERETQYF.

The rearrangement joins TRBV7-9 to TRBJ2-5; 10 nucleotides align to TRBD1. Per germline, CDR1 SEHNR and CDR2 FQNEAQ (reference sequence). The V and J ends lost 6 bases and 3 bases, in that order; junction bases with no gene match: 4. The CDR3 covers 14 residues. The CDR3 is CASSSGTGEETQYF. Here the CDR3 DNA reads TGTGCCAGCAGTTCCGGGACAGGGGAAGAGACCCAGTACTTC. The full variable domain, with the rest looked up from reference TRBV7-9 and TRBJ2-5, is DTGVSQNPRHKITKRGQNVTFRCDPISEHNRLYWYRQTLGQGPEFLTYFQNEAQLEKSRLLSDRFSAERPKGSFSTLEIQRTEQGDSAMYLCASSSGTGEETQYFGPGTRLLVL.

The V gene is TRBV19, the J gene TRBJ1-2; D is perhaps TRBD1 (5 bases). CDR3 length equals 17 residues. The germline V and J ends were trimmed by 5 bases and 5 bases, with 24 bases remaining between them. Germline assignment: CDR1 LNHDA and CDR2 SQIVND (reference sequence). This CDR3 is CASSSGLEAAPRYGYTF. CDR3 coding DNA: TGTGCCAGTAGTTCGGGGCTCGAGGCAGCCCCTCGATATGGCTACACCTTC.

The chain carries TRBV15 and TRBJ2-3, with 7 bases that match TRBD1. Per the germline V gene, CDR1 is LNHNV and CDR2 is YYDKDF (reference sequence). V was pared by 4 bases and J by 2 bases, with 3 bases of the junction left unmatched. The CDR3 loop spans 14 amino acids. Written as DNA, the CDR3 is TGTGCCACCAGCACGGGACAGATCACAGATACGCAGTATTTT. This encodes CATSTGQITDTQYF.

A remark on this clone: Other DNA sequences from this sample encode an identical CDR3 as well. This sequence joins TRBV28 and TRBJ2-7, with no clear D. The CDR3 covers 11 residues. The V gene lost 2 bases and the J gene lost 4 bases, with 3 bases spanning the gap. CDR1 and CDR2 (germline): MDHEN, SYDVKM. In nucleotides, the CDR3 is TGTGCCAGCAGTTTAGGATACGAGCAGTACTTC. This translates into CASSLGYEQYF.